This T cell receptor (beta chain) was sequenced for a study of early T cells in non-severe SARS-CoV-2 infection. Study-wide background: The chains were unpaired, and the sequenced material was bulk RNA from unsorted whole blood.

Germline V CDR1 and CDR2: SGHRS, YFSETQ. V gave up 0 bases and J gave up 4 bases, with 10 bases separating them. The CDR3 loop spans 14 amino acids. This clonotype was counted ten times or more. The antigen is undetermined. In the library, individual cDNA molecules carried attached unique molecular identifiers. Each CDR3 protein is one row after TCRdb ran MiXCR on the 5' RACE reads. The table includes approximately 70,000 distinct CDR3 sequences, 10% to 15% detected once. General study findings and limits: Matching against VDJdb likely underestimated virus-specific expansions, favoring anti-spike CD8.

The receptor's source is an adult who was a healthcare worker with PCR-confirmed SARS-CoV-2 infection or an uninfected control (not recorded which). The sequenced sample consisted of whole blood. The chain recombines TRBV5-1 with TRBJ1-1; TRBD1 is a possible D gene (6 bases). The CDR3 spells CASSLDRVSTEAFF. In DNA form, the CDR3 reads TGCGCCAGCAGCTTGGACAGGGTGAGCACTGAAGCTTTCTTT.